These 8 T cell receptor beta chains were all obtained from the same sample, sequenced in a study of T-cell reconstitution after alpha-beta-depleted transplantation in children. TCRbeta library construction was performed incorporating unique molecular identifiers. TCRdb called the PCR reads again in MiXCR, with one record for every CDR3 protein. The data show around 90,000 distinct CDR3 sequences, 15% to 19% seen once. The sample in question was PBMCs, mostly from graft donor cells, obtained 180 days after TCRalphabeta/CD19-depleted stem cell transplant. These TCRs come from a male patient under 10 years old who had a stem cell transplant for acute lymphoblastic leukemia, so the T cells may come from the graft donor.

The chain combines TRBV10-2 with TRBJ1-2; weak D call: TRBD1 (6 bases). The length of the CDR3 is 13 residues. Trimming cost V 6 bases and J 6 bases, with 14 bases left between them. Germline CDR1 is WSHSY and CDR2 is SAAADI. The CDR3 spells CASSLTRGNGYTF. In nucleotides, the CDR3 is TGCGCCAGCAGCTTGACAAGGGGGAATGGCTACACCTTC.

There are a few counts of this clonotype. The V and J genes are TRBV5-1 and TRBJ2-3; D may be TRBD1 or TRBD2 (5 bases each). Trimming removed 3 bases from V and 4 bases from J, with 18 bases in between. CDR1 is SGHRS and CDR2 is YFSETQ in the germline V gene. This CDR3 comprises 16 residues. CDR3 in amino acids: CASSWDNTGGPDTQYF. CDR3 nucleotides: TGCGCCAGCAGCTGGGATAACACTGGGGGACCAGATACGCAGTATTTT.

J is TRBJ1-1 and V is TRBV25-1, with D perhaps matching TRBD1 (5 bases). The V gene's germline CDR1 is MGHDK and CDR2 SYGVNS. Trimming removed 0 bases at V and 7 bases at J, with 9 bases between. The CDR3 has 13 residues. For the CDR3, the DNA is TGTGCCAGCAGTGAATACCGGGGCTTTGAAGCTTTCTTT. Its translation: CASSEYRGFEAFF.

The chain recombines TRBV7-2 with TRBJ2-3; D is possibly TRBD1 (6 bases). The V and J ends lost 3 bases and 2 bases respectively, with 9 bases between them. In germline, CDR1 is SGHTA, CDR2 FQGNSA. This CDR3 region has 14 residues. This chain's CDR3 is CASSFWDNTDTQYF. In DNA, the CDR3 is TGTGCCAGCAGCTTCTGGGACAACACAGATACGCAGTATTTT.

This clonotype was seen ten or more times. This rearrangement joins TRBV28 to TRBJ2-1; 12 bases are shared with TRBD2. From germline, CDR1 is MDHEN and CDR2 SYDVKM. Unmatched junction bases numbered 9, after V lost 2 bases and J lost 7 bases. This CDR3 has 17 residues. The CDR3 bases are TGTGCCAGCAGTTTAGACCTAGCGGGGGGGCTAGGAAATGAGCAGTTCTTC. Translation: CASSLDLAGGLGNEQFF.

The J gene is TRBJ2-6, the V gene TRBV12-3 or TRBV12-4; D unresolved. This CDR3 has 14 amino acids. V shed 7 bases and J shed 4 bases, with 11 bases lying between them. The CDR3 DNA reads TGTGCCAGCATGATTCTTTTCGGGGCCAACGTCCTGACTTTC. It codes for CASMILFGANVLTF.

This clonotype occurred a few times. Written as DNA, the CDR3 is TGTGCCAGCAGCTTGACTTCTAGCAATCAGCCCCAGCATTTT. Residues: CASSLTSSNQPQHF. The chain recombines TRBV7-9 with TRBJ1-5; D is uncertain. The CDR3 contains 14 residues. The germline CDR1 and CDR2 sequences are SEHNR and FQNEAQ (reference sequence). V lost 3 bases and J 0 bases, leaving 6 bases between the germline ends.

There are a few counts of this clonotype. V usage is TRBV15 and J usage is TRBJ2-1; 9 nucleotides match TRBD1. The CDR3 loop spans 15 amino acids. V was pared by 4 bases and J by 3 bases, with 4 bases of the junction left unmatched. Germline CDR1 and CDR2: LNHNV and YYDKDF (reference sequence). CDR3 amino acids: CATSTRDRVYNEQFF. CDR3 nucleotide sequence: TGTGCCACCAGCACCCGGGACAGGGTCTACAATGAGCAGTTCTTC.